Listed here are 17 T cell receptor beta chains from one sample, sequenced in a study of blood T cells in healthy people across ages. The authors ran a second PCR of about 7 to 11 cycles using a sample-barcoded 5' primer and a J-beta primer mix. TCRdb used MiXCR to reprocess the 5' RACE reads, holding one entry per CDR3 protein. The sample yields roughly 1,300,000 distinct CDR3 sequences, around 59% seen once. The source material was blood. These receptors were taken from a young man in good health.

The chain employs TRBV6-1 and TRBJ2-3; 7 bases map to TRBD2. V trimming: 2 bases; J trimming: 5 bases; junction bases outside the gene matches: 4. Germline CDR1 and CDR2: MNHNS and SASEGT. The CDR3 contains 14 residues. The CDR3: CASSEWGGEDTQYF. CDR3 bases: TGTGCCAGCAGTGAATGGGGGGGGGAAGATACGCAGTATTTT.

The chain is built from TRBV29-1 and TRBJ2-1; the match to TRBD2 covers 12 bases. In germline, CDR1 is SQVTM, CDR2 ANQGSEA. The CDR3 runs 14 residues. V trimming: 6 bases; J trimming: 7 bases; junction bases outside the gene matches: 7. CDR3 coding DNA: TGCAGCGTCCTGACTAGCGGGAGTGGTAATGAGCAGTTCTTC. Protein product: CSVLTSGSGNEQFF.

This chain links TRBV29-1 with TRBJ1-1; D remains ambiguous. Germline CDR1 SQVTM, CDR2 ANQGSEA. The V and J ends lost 3 bases and 5 bases respectively, with 16 bases between them. The CDR3 runs 14 residues. Here the CDR3 DNA reads TGCAGCGTTGAGGCGTTAGGTACTATGACTGAAGCTTTCTTT. Translation: CSVEALGTMTEAFF.

The chain employs TRBV7-2 and TRBJ2-3; 7 positions agree with TRBD1. This CDR3 has 14 amino acids. Losses at the gene ends were 1 base for V and 5 bases for J; bases not matched to a gene: 3. The V gene's germline CDR1 is SGHTA and CDR2 FQGNSA. CDR3 DNA sequence: TGTGCCAGCAGCTTAGAGCACAGGGGAGATACGCAGTATTTT. It translates to CASSLEHRGDTQYF.

This clonotype has just one count. J is TRBJ2-5 and V is TRBV6-2 or TRBV6-3; no clear D gene. Per germline, CDR1 MNHEY and CDR2 SVGEGT. V lost 8 bases and J 7 bases, leaving 14 bases between the germline ends. CDR3 size: 12 residues. In nucleotides, the CDR3 is TGTGCCAGCGGCAGGAACGAAGGGACCCAGTACTTC. Residues: CASGRNEGTQYF.

Concerning this clonotype itself: The junction departs from germline at one end; a sequencing error may be responsible. This chain uses TRBV7-9 with TRBJ2-2; a possible D gene is TRBD2 (6 bases). CDR1 is SEHNR and CDR2 is FQNEAQ in the germline V gene (reference sequence). This CDR3 has 15 residues. The CDR3 here is CASSLVGGGTGELFF. CDR3 DNA sequence: TGTGCCAGCAGTTTAGTGGGAGGAGGGACCGGGGAGCTGTTTTTT.

The genes are TRBV9 and TRBJ2-5, with 10 nucleotides matching TRBD2. Germline V lookup: CDR1 SGDLS, CDR2 YYNGEE. This CDR3 spans 17 amino acids. The trim removed 1 base at V and 4 bases at J, leaving 10 bases unmatched. In nucleotides, the CDR3 is TGTGCCAGCAGCGTAAGCGCTAGCGGGGGCCCCATAGAGACCCAGTACTTC. Translated: CASSVSASGGPIETQYF.

V usage is TRBV20-1 and J usage is TRBJ2-3, with TRBD2 identical over 11 bases. CDR3 length: 15 amino acids. The germline gives CDR1 DFQATT, CDR2 SNEGSKA (reference sequence). Trimming cost V 5 bases and J 0 bases; bases outside gene matches: 4. The CDR3 loop reads CSAARTSGSTDTQYF. In DNA form, the CDR3 reads TGCAGTGCTGCCCGGACTAGCGGGAGCACAGATACGCAGTATTTT.

This clonotype appeared a few times. The chain links TRBV29-1 to TRBJ1-5, with D possibly matching TRBD1 (5 bases). CDR1 is SQVTM and CDR2 is ANQGSEA in the germline V gene. V was cut by 5 bases and J by 0 bases, with 14 bases left in between. The CDR3 is made up of 15 amino acids. Written as DNA, the CDR3 is TGCAGCGTTCCAGGGTCGGGGAATAGCAATCAGCCCCAGCATTTT. Translated, it gives CSVPGSGNSNQPQHF.

The chain joins TRBV29-1 to TRBJ2-7, with D perhaps TRBD2 (6 bases). The CDR3 has 13 amino acids. V was clipped by 4 bases and J by 5 bases, with 15 bases between them. From germline, CDR1 is SQVTM and CDR2 ANQGSEA. CDR3 bases: TGCAGCGTTGTGGAGGTTTGGGGGGACGAGCAGTACTTC. Translation gives CSVVEVWGDEQYF.

This clonotype was found once. The rearrangement links TRBV2 to TRBJ1-1; TRBD1 might be the D (6 bases). The CDR3 extends over 13 amino acids. Germline CDR1 reads SNHLY; CDR2 reads FYNNEI. V was cut by 10 bases and J by 1 base, with 13 bases left in between. CDR3 amino acids: CATTGLGNTEAFF. The CDR3 DNA is TGTGCCACAACAGGGTTAGGGAACACTGAAGCTTTCTTT.

The chain links TRBV20-1 to TRBJ1-4, with 7 bases matching TRBD1. V gave up 6 bases and J gave up 0 bases; unmatched junction bases: 10. This CDR3 has 16 amino acids. CDR1 and CDR2 (germline): DFQATT, SNEGSKA (reference sequence). The CDR3 loop reads CSARGRVVATNEKLFF. For the CDR3, the DNA is TGCAGTGCCAGGGGGAGGGTAGTTGCAACTAATGAAAAACTGTTTTTT.

This chain joins TRBV2 and TRBJ2-7; 12 positions agree with TRBD2. Germline V CDR1 and CDR2: SNHLY, FYNNEI. V lost 8 bases, J lost 0 bases, and 5 bases stayed unmatched. This CDR3 has 15 residues. DNA for the CDR3: TGTGCCAGCGCGAGACTAGCGGGGGCCTCCTACGAGCAGTACTTC. This translates into CASARLAGASYEQYF.

This clonotype was observed a few times. The chain is built from TRBV4-1 and TRBJ2-7; D not resolved. V was clipped by 3 bases and J by 2 bases, with 8 bases between them. CDR3 length: 13 residues. The germline V gene has CDR1 MGHRA and CDR2 YSYEKL. The CDR3 region is CASSHYDAYEQYF. CDR3 sequence (DNA): TGCGCCAGCAGCCATTACGACGCCTACGAGCAGTACTTC.

The chain carries TRBV2 and TRBJ2-5, with 9 bases lining up with TRBD2. CDR3 length equals 17 residues. V lost 2 bases to trimming and J lost 2 bases; unmatched junction nucleotides: 9. Germline V gives CDR1 SNHLY, CDR2 FYNNEI. CDR3 amino acids: CASSESLAGSWQETQYF. The CDR3, as DNA: TGTGCCAGCAGTGAAAGTCTAGCGGGGTCTTGGCAAGAGACCCAGTACTTC.

The genes are TRBV21-1 and TRBJ2-5. TRBV21-1 is a known pseudogene. This CDR3 contains 14 residues. CDR3 nucleotide sequence: TGTGCCAGCATCGGACGTGGACGGGTAGAGACCCAGTACTTC. This codes for CASIGRGRVETQYF.

The chain couples TRBV6-6 to TRBJ2-4, with TRBD1 matching 11 bases. The J call may be faulty, since TRBJ2-7 better matches the DNA end. This CDR3 is 15 amino acids long. CDR1 and CDR2 from the germline V gene are MNHNY and SVGAGI (reference sequence). This CDR3 reads CASSPRDRGVDEQYF. The CDR3 DNA is TGTGCCAGCAGTCCCCGGGACAGGGGGGTAGACGAGCAGTACTTC.